This TCR beta chain originates from a study of response to subunit inactivated influenza vaccine. Points from the study as a whole: Few additional T cells are recruited per seasonal influenza vaccination, authors suggested.

MiXCR, run by TCRdb on the RT-PCR reads, gives a single entry per CDR3 protein. The table records hundreds of thousands of distinct CDR3 sequences, roughly 10% of them present only once. The CDR3 extends over 15 amino acids. V lost 7 bases, J lost 2 bases, and 21 bases lay in between. CDR1 is SQVTM and CDR2 is ANQGSEA in the germline V gene. In this sample, this clonotype turned up a few times. Its antigen remains unknown. This TCR was recovered from a man aged 45-65 years who received an inactivated influenza vaccine. The chain couples TRBV29-1 to TRBJ2-7, with D possibly TRBD2 on 6 matching bases. This material consisted of PBMCs from blood, taken on the day of vaccination. This CDR3 is CSAQSPGLGAYEQYF. CDR3 bases: TGCAGCGCCCAGAGTCCGGGACTTGGAGCCTACGAGCAGTACTTC.